What follows are 10 T cell receptor beta chains derived from one specimen sequenced in a study of PD-1 blockade in classical Hodgkin lymphoma. All trial patients relapsed after autologous stem cell transplantation. Using immunoSEQ multiplex PCR, the repertoire was profiled, and TCRdb retains in-frame clones only, with some absent. Here the sample spans about 85,000 clones, about 93% being singletons. The sequences come from peripheral blood mononuclear cells (PBMCs), collected before the second cycle of nivolumab. These receptors all come from a human donor with classical Hodgkin lymphoma.

As for this clone: Other DNA sequences in this sample translate to the same CDR3. The chain uses TRBV27 and TRBJ2-6; D is unresolved. Germline V gene sequence: CDR1 MNHEY, CDR2 SMNVEV (reference sequence). The CDR3 has 14 amino acids. The ends were cut back, 5 bases at V and 0 bases at J, with 5 bases in the middle. The CDR3 loop is CASSLLSGANVLTF. The CDR3 coding sequence is TGTGCCAGCAGTCTCCTCTCTGGGGCCAACGTCCTGACTTTC.

The chain carries TRBV28 and TRBJ1-1; D is unclear. Trimming removed 6 bases from V and 1 base from J, with 12 bases in between. Germline V gene lookup returns CDR1 MDHEN and CDR2 SYDVKM. The CDR3 is made up of 14 amino acids. The CDR3 region is CASSPPQTNTEAFF. In nucleotides, the CDR3 is TGTGCCAGCAGCCCACCCCAGACGAACACTGAAGCTTTCTTT.

The chain combines TRBV5-1 with TRBJ2-5; weak D call: TRBD2 (6 bases). Trimming pared 1 base from V and 1 base from J, leaving 8 bases between. Germline CDR1 reads SGHRS; CDR2 reads YFSETQ. CDR3 length: 14 residues. The CDR3, as DNA: TGCGCCAGCAGCTTGCAGCGGGCCCAAGAGACCCAGTACTTC. It specifies CASSLQRAQETQYF.

The chain has TRBV18 and TRBJ2-7, with a tentative D call TRBD1 (6 bases). V was clipped by 3 bases and J by 4 bases, with 16 bases between them. Germline loops: CDR1 KGHSH, CDR2 LQKENI. The length of the CDR3 is 15 residues. Written as DNA, the CDR3 is TGTGCCAGCTCACCCCAGGGGACCCTAGGATACGAGCAGTACTTC. Protein sequence: CASSPQGTLGYEQYF.

The sample holds a few counts of this clone. This chain links TRBV30 with TRBJ1-1; D not resolved. V was shortened by 2 bases and J by 1 base, with 14 bases between the two germline ends. The CDR3 spans 15 residues. Germline-derived CDR1 and CDR2 are GTSNPN and SVGIG (reference sequence). The CDR3 here is CAWSPRSYPNTEAFF. The CDR3 DNA reads TGTGCCTGGAGTCCCCGGTCCTACCCGAACACTGAAGCTTTCTTT.

The genes are TRBV5-4 and TRBJ2-7; no clear D gene. This CDR3 is built from 13 residues. V was trimmed by 0 bases and J by 5 bases, leaving 9 bases between them. Per the germline V gene, CDR1 is SGHNT and CDR2 is YYREEE (reference sequence). DNA of the CDR3: TGTGCCAGCAGCTTGGGACTGTCTAACGAGCAGTACTTC. Amino acids: CASSLGLSNEQYF.

V usage is TRBV28 and J usage is TRBJ2-1; TRBD2 matches 9 bases. From germline, CDR1 is MDHEN and CDR2 SYDVKM. The CDR3 length is 17 residues. V lost 5 bases and J lost 8; bases outside the gene matches: 16. CDR3 in amino acids: CASSTRHITGTSYEQFF. Written as DNA, the CDR3 is TGTGCCAGCAGTACACGACATATAACCGGGACTAGCTATGAGCAGTTCTTC.

The V and J genes are TRBV2 and TRBJ2-5; D gene ambiguous. This CDR3 is 13 amino acids long. CDR1 and CDR2 (germline): SNHLY, FYNNEI. Trimming left V 1 base short and J 5 bases short, with 8 bases between. The CDR3, as DNA: TGTGCCAGCAGTGAAGGCCGATGGGAGACCCAGTACTTC. Translation gives CASSEGRWETQYF.

V is TRBV2 and J is TRBJ1-3; unclear D gene. Germline CDR1 reads SNHLY; CDR2 reads FYNNEI. The V gene lost 6 bases and the J gene lost 3 bases, with 6 bases spanning the gap. This CDR3 comprises 12 residues. The CDR3 sequence: CASRSFGNTIYF. For the CDR3, the DNA is TGTGCCAGCAGGTCGTTTGGAAACACCATATATTTT. Using reference TRBV2 and TRBJ1-3 for the parts outside the CDR3, the full variable domain is EPEVTQTPSHQVTQMGQEVILRCVPISNHLYFYWYRQILGQKVEFLVSFYNNEISEKSEIFDDQFSVERPDGSNFTLKIRSTKLEDSAMYFCASRSFGNTIYFGEGSWLTVV.

J is TRBJ2-2 and V is TRBV27; perhaps TRBD2 as D (5 bases). The CDR3 sequence is 15 residues long. From germline, CDR1 is MNHEY and CDR2 SMNVEV (reference sequence). Trimming took off 6 bases at V and 1 base at J, with 12 bases between the two ends. The CDR3 spells CASSPTGLNTGELFF. The CDR3 nucleotides are TGTGCCAGCAGCCCCACTGGACTGAACACCGGGGAGCTGTTTTTT.